Below are 21 T cell receptor beta chains sequenced from a single sample in a study of cytomegalovirus exposure and HLA in healthy donors. Both 60 Vbeta primers and 13 Jbeta primers went into the PCR. TCRdb's copy holds only in-frame clones and misses some; the assay was immunoSEQ multiplex PCR. The repertoire holds approximately 84,000 clones, around 70% seen once, with about 9% in the top ten. The sequencing input was PBMCs. The receptors shown here come from a man aged 35-49 years in good health and CMV-seropositive.

The chain couples TRBV6-5 to TRBJ2-1, with D perhaps TRBD1 (5 bases). The V end lost 6 bases, the J end lost 0 bases, and 12 bases lay between the germline ends. The CDR3 spans 15 residues. The V gene's germline CDR1 is MNHEY and CDR2 SVGAGI. The CDR3 region is CASRIGEPSYNEQFF. The CDR3 coding sequence is TGTGCCAGCAGGATAGGGGAACCCTCCTACAATGAGCAGTTCTTC.

This rearrangement joins TRBV5-5 to TRBJ2-7, with a weak D call TRBD1 (6 bases). V lost 5 bases and J lost 5, with 20 bases in between. The CDR3 has 15 amino acids. Germline assignment: CDR1 SGHKS and CDR2 YYEKEE (reference sequence). The CDR3 sequence is CASRPPGHPSDEQYF. DNA of the CDR3: TGTGCCAGCAGGCCCCCGGGACACCCTTCGGACGAGCAGTACTTC.

This chain connects TRBV18 to TRBJ2-7; D possibly corresponds to TRBD1 (6 bases). Germline V lookup: CDR1 KGHSH, CDR2 LQKENI. Between the trimmed V and J ends, which lost 6 bases and 2 bases, there was a span of 17 bases. The CDR3 runs 15 residues. The CDR3 region has the DNA TGTGCCAGCTCTCTCGACAGGAGCACTACCTACGAGCAGTACTTC. Amino acids: CASSLDRSTTYEQYF. Together with reference TRBV18 and TRBJ2-7, the CDR3 gives the full variable domain: NAGVMQNPRHLVRRRGQEARLRCSPMKGHSHVYWYRQLPEEGLKFMVYLQKENIIDESGMPKERFSAEFPKEGPSILRIQQVVRGDSAAYFCASSLDRSTTYEQYFGPGTRLTVT.

V gene TRBV6-1 combines with J gene TRBJ1-2; 10 nucleotides match TRBD1. Germline V CDR1 and CDR2: MNHNS, SASEGT. Trimming at V came to 1 base and at J to 8 bases, leaving 4 bases not matched to a gene. The length of the CDR3 is 14 residues. The CDR3 bases are TGTGCCAGCAGTGAAGGAGACAGGGGGCGCGGCTACACCTTC. Its translation: CASSEGDRGRGYTF.

This chain connects TRBV28 to TRBJ1-1; no firm D call. Trimming removed 10 bases at V and 1 base at J, with 13 bases between. Germline-derived CDR1 and CDR2 are MDHEN and SYDVKM. The CDR3 totals 13 residues. CDR3 loop: CAIQPLPNTEAFF. The CDR3 DNA reads as TGTGCCATACAGCCCCTACCGAACACTGAAGCTTTCTTT.

This rearrangement joins TRBV4-1 to TRBJ2-1; the match to TRBD2 covers 8 bases. After removal of 1 base from V and 15 bases from J, the junction contained 11 bases not matched to a gene. The CDR3 contains 14 residues. Germline V gene lookup returns CDR1 MGHRA and CDR2 YSYEKL. The CDR3 loop is CASSQVPTGTRGFF. For the CDR3, the DNA is TGCGCCAGCAGCCAAGTTCCAACCGGGACTAGGGGGTTCTTC.

The rearrangement links TRBV15 to TRBJ2-7; 9 bases match TRBD1. The CDR3 sequence is 15 residues long. The germline CDR1 and CDR2 sequences are LNHNV and YYDKDF (reference sequence). The V segment lost 5 bases and the J segment 0 bases; nucleotides outside the gene matches: 5. CDR3: CATSLKGQGSYEQYF. DNA of the CDR3: TGTGCCACCAGCTTAAAGGGACAGGGCTCCTACGAGCAGTACTTC.

The rearrangement uses TRBV19 and TRBJ1-1; D is perhaps TRBD1 (5 bases). The CDR3 is made up of 13 amino acids. V was cut by 6 bases and J by 6 bases, with 14 bases left in between. The germline V gene encodes CDR1 LNHDA and CDR2 SQIVND (reference sequence). In nucleotides, the CDR3 is TGTGCCAGTAGCTCAGCGGGGGGTTCTGAAGCTTTCTTT. Protein: CASSSAGGSEAFF.

CDR3 sequence: CASSLSGTDSYEQYF. As DNA, the CDR3 is TGCGCCAGCAGTTTGTCTGGGACAGACTCATACGAGCAGTACTTC. This chain joins TRBV5-1 and TRBJ2-7, with 7 nucleotides matching TRBD1. V lost 5 bases and J lost 4; bases outside the gene matches: 12. Germline CDR1 and CDR2: SGHRS and YFSETQ. This CDR3 has 15 residues.

The chain is built from TRBV28 and TRBJ1-4, with 8 bases lining up with TRBD1. Germline lookup yields CDR1 MDHEN and CDR2 SYDVKM. CDR3 length: 15 amino acids. Losses at the gene ends were 4 bases for V and 4 bases for J; bases not matched to a gene: 5. The CDR3 sequence: CASSSQQGGNEKLFF. The CDR3 DNA reads as TGTGCCAGCAGTTCCCAACAGGGGGGTAATGAAAAACTGTTTTTT.

This clone has just a few counts. The chain uses TRBV30 and TRBJ1-2; D unclear. V was pared by 2 bases and J by 13 bases, with 17 bases between. This CDR3 region has 12 residues. The germline V gene encodes CDR1 GTSNPN and CDR2 SVGIG (reference sequence). The CDR3 coding sequence is TGTGCCTGGAGTTCGCGACACCGTCATTCCACCTTC. Its translation: CAWSSRHRHSTF.

This clone was detected only a few times. This chain's CDR3 is CASSEAAGGPSYNEQFF. The CDR3 nucleotides read TGTGCCAGCAGTGAAGCAGCGGGAGGGCCCTCCTACAATGAGCAGTTCTTC. V gene TRBV2 combines with J gene TRBJ2-1; TRBD2 matches 10 bases. This CDR3 is 17 amino acids long. V was clipped by 0 bases and J by 0 bases; unmatched bases: 2. Germline assignment: CDR1 SNHLY and CDR2 FYNNEI.

This rearrangement joins TRBV5-1 to TRBJ2-3; the match to TRBD1 covers 7 bases. After removal of 5 bases from V and 9 bases from J, the junction contained 15 bases not matched to a gene. This CDR3 region has 15 residues. CDR1 is SGHRS, CDR2 YFSETQ, per germline. The CDR3 nucleotides are TGCGCCAGCAGTTCCGGGACAGACTCCCCGGGGACGCAGTATTTT. It yields the protein CASSSGTDSPGTQYF.

This clone was seen just once. The V call is TRBV5-1, the J call TRBJ1-1; a possible D gene is TRBD1 (5 bases). The CDR3 length is 15 residues. V lost 3 bases and J 2 bases, leaving 14 bases between the germline ends. Germline assignment: CDR1 SGHRS and CDR2 YFSETQ. The CDR3 DNA reads TGCGCCAGCAGCTGGGGCCTGGGAGGAAACACTGAAGCTTTCTTT. It yields the protein CASSWGLGGNTEAFF.

The V and J genes are TRBV9 and TRBJ2-1; a weak D match, TRBD1 (7 bases). Trimming left V 3 bases short and J 8 bases short, with 21 bases between. The CDR3 runs 16 residues. Germline V gene data show CDR1 as SGDLS and CDR2 as YYNGEE. The CDR3 reads CASSGQGGTLTDEQFF. The CDR3, as DNA: TGTGCCAGCAGCGGCCAGGGGGGCACTTTAACGGATGAGCAGTTCTTC.

This clone was observed a few times. This chain connects TRBV6-6 to TRBJ2-2, with TRBD2 matching 9 bases. The CDR3 has 15 amino acids. Germline V CDR1 and CDR2: MNHNY, SVGAGI (reference sequence). Trimming cost V 2 bases and J 7 bases; bases outside gene matches: 5. The CDR3: CASSYAGGPDGELFF. In DNA, the CDR3 is TGTGCCAGCAGTTACGCGGGAGGGCCGGACGGGGAGCTGTTTTTT.

V and J are TRBV18 and TRBJ1-5; TRBD1 matches 7 bases. With V trimmed by 4 bases and J by 7 bases, 7 bases remained unmatched. The CDR3 runs 14 residues. CDR1 KGHSH and CDR2 LQKENI come from the germline V gene. CDR3 nucleotides: TGTGCCAGCTCACAGACAGGGCAGGGACAGCCCCAGCATTTT. This translates into CASSQTGQGQPQHF.

Worth noting for this clone: The junction does not match germline at one end; this may be a read error. CDR3 in amino acids: CASREGTGETQYF. The CDR3 bases are TGTGCCAGCAGGGAAGGGACAGGGGAGACCCAGTACTTC. The rearrangement uses TRBV6-1 and TRBJ2-5; TRBD1 aligns across 9 bases. This CDR3 has 13 residues. CDR1 MNHNS and CDR2 SASEGT come from the germline V gene.

The chain carries TRBV5-6 and TRBJ1-1; 7 nucleotides align to TRBD1. CDR3 length equals 14 residues. Trimming removed 4 bases from V and 0 bases from J; junction bases left unmatched: 3. The germline gives CDR1 SGHDT, CDR2 YYEEEE. The chain's CDR3 is CASSGDSMNTEAFF. The CDR3 coding sequence is TGTGCCAGCAGCGGGGACAGCATGAACACTGAAGCTTTCTTT.

The V and J genes are TRBV10-2 and TRBJ1-6; tentatively, D is TRBD1 (5 bases). The V gene lost 3 bases and the J gene lost 2 bases, with 17 bases spanning the gap. The CDR3 has 18 amino acids. Germline V gene data show CDR1 as WSHSY and CDR2 as SAAADI. The CDR3 DNA sequence: TGCGCCAGCAGTGAAAAGACAGACGAAAGCCCCTATAATTCACCCCTCCACTTT. Translating gives CASSEKTDESPYNSPLHF.

The rearrangement joins TRBV21-1 to TRBJ1-5; the D call TRBD1 from the table was never checked on the DNA. TRBV21-1 has pseudogene status. The CDR3 extends over 18 amino acids. CDR3 protein: CASSKGIGTGDGNQPQHF. The CDR3 DNA is TGTGCCAGCAGCAAAGGAATCGGGACAGGGGATGGCAATCAGCCCCAGCATTTT.